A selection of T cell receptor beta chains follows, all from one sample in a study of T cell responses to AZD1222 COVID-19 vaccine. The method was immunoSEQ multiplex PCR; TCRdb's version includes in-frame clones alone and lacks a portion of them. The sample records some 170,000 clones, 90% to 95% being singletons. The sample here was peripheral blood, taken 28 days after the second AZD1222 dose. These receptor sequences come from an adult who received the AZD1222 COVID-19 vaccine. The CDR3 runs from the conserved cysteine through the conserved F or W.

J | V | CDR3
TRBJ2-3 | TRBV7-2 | CASSLGRGFGTDTQYF
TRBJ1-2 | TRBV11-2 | CASSYRDSYGYTF
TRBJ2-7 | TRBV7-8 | CASSLVLNYEQYF
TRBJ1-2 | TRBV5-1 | CASSQTGGNYGYTF
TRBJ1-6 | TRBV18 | CASSPDRDRENSPLHF
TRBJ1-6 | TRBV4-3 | CASSQDRGLGVHF
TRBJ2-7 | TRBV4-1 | CASSQDLGRKEEQYF
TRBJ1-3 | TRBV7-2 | CASSLRGQNSGNTIYF
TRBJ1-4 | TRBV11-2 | CASSLAGGGFATNEKLFF
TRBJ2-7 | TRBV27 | CASSPRTGGLEQYF
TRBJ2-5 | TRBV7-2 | CASRPLGGGRSRETQYF
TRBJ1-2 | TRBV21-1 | CASSKYEGANYGYTF
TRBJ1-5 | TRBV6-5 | CASTSGSNQPQHF
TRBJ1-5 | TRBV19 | CASREGQRSNQPQHF
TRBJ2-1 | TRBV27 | CASNSPFKDNEQFF
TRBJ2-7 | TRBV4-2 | CASSRTALYEQYF
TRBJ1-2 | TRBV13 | CASSLNGDYGYTF
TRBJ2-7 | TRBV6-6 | CASRGVTYEQYF
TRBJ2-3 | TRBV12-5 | CASGDINTDTQYF
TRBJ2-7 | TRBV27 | CASSLSFPNEQYF
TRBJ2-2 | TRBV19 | CASSIILAGGTGELFF
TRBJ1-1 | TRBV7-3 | CASSLEANTEAFF
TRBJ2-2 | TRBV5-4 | CASSPANTGELFF
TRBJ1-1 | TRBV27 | CASSFRRGSLNTEAFF
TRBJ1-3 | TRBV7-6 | CASSLGGFSGNTIYF
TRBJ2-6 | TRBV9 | CASSSTVSGANVLTF
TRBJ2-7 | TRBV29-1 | CSTNSGYEQYF
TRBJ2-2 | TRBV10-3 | CAISVLAGYTGELFF
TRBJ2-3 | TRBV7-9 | CASSLVGTDTQYF
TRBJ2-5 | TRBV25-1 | CASSEIGGVQETQYF
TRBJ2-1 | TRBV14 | CASSQRTAWNNEQFF
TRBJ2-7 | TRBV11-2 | CASSLYQGPRGHEQYF
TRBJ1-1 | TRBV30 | CAWRATGVTEAFF
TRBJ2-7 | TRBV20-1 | CSARRDFEQYF
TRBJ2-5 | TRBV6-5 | CASPSGGPIQETQYF
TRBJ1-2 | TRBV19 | CASSTTLGRKYGYTF
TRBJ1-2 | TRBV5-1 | CASSLGNRAYGYTF